The T cell receptor (beta chain) described here comes from a study of cytomegalovirus exposure and HLA in healthy donors. Study results and limitations: Segments of the TCR beta V type were, in most cases, productive about 87% or about 30% of the time in an earlier analysis. As confirmed in vitro, a few CMV-associated chains were specific for CMV antigens.

The CDR3 sequence is 15 residues long. CDR1 is MGHDK, CDR2 SYGVNS, per germline. The trim removed 5 bases at V and 8 bases at J, leaving 11 bases unmatched. Nominal health characterized the donors when sampled, though unrecorded immune exposures were likely. PCR was performed using 60 Vbeta and 13 Jbeta primers. In the authors' methods: Later analysis identified tens of millions of unique TCR beta chains, about 10 million shared. The repertoire was sequenced with immunoSEQ multiplex PCR; TCRdb's copy has only in-frame clones and lacks some. V, J and clone size are those of that table, while D and trimming were read from the DNA. Here the sample spans over 85,000 clones, approximately 83% being singletons. For this clone: Its antigen remains unknown.

The clonotype originates from a female donor in good health and CMV-seropositive. V usage is TRBV25-1 and J usage is TRBJ2-4, with TRBD2 matching 8 bases. What was sequenced was PBMCs. As DNA, the CDR3 is TGTGCCAGCAGTACCTCCCACCGGGGGGGTTACATTCAGTACTTC. Translating it yields CASSTSHRGGYIQYF.